A single sample is the source of the 26 T cell receptor beta chains below, sequenced in a study of a mutant IDH1 vaccine in newly diagnosed glioma. Their recognized antigens are unknown. Time point denoted: week 5, during vaccination. Doses consisted of 300 ug of mutant IDH1 20-mer peptide each, paired with topical imiquimod. The method was immunoSEQ multiplex PCR; TCRdb's version includes in-frame clones alone and lacks a portion of them. The sample carries 40,000 to 55,000 clones, roughly 78% recorded once. The sample was PBMCs, taken from a glioma patient whose treatment included an IDH1 peptide vaccine. The source of these receptors is a man in his forties or fifties with glioma.

The J gene is TRBJ2-5, the V gene TRBV30; D possibly uses TRBD1 or TRBD2 (7 bases each). The CDR3 is 14 residues long. The germline V and J ends were trimmed by 4 bases and 5 bases, with 17 bases remaining between them. CDR1 and CDR2 (germline): GTSNPN, SVGIG (reference sequence). CDR3 nucleotide sequence: TGTGCCTGGACTGCAGGGGGGGCGGGGGAGACCCAGTACTTC. Amino acid sequence: CAWTAGGAGETQYF.

The table lists this clone with a few counts. The chain links TRBV14 to TRBJ2-1; D possibly uses TRBD1 or TRBD2 (5 bases each). From germline, CDR1 is SGHDN and CDR2 FVKESK. V lost 1 base and J 4 bases, leaving 14 bases between the germline ends. This CDR3 is 16 amino acids long. CDR3 residues: CASSQVGDVIYNEQFF. Written as DNA, the CDR3 is TGTGCCAGCAGCCAAGTCGGGGACGTCATTTACAATGAGCAGTTCTTC.

The V call is TRBV5-4, the J call TRBJ2-1; D may be TRBD1 (5 bases). This CDR3 has 14 amino acids. V dropped 4 bases and J dropped 3 bases, with 11 bases sitting between them. The germline CDR1 and CDR2 sequences are SGHNT and YYREEE (reference sequence). Here the CDR3 DNA reads TGTGCCAGCAGCGGTCAAGGGGTCTACAATGAGCAGTTCTTC. Amino acids: CASSGQGVYNEQFF. Variable domain in full (rest from reference TRBV5-4 and TRBJ2-1): ETGVTQSPTHLIKTRGQQVTLRCSSQSGHNTVSWYQQALGQGPQFIFQYYREEENGRGNFPPRFSGLQFPNYSSELNVNALELDDSALYLCASSGQGVYNEQFFGPGTRLTVL.

This chain connects TRBV6-1 to TRBJ1-2, with 7 bases matching TRBD1. The CDR3 covers 13 residues. The trim removed 4 bases at V and 12 bases at J, leaving 11 bases unmatched. Germline CDR1 and CDR2: MNHNS and SASEGT. The CDR3 nucleotides are TGTGCCAGCAGTGCCCAGAGGACAGGTTGGGACACCTTC. Encoded protein: CASSAQRTGWDTF.

The V call is TRBV5-1, the J call TRBJ2-5; 10 bases match TRBD2. The CDR3 length is 15 residues. CDR1 is SGHRS, CDR2 YFSETQ, per germline. Trimming removed 1 base from V and 2 bases from J; junction bases left unmatched: 2. CDR3 DNA sequence: TGCGCCAGCAGCTTGAAAGCGGGGGGGCAAGAGACCCAGTACTTC. The encoded protein is CASSLKAGGQETQYF.

The V call is TRBV2, the J call TRBJ1-5; D is undetermined. The CDR3 runs 13 residues. Germline assignment: CDR1 SNHLY and CDR2 FYNNEI. Trimming pared 8 bases from V and 0 bases from J, leaving 8 bases between. DNA of the CDR3: TGTGCCAGCGGCCGGTCTAGCAATCAGCCCCAGCATTTT. This encodes CASGRSSNQPQHF.

This chain uses TRBV5-1 with TRBJ2-3, with D tentatively TRBD1 (5 bases). This CDR3 has 15 residues. V lost 3 bases and J lost 2, with 13 bases in between. In germline, CDR1 is SGHRS, CDR2 YFSETQ. The CDR3 sequence is CASSSAGHHTDTQYF. The CDR3 nucleotides are TGCGCCAGCAGCTCCGCCGGACACCACACAGATACGCAGTATTTT.

The sample holds a few counts of this clone. V and J are TRBV27 and TRBJ1-3; TRBD1 aligns across 8 bases. The CDR3 has 14 amino acids. V dropped 3 bases and J dropped 4; count of bases not matched to a gene: 2. The germline V gene encodes CDR1 MNHEY and CDR2 SMNVEV (reference sequence). The CDR3 region is CASSLTGDGNTIYF. As DNA, the CDR3 is TGTGCCAGCAGTTTGACAGGGGACGGAAACACCATATATTTT.

The chain links TRBV6-5 to TRBJ2-2; TRBD1 aligns across 7 bases. Trimming cost V 6 bases and J 3 bases; bases outside gene matches: 1. The CDR3 has 13 residues. Germline CDR1 reads MNHEY; CDR2 reads SVGAGI. CDR3 nucleotides: TGTGCCAGCAGGACAGGGTACACCGGGGAGCTGTTTTTT. It translates to CASRTGYTGELFF.

This chain uses TRBV6-6 with TRBJ2-3, with 11 bases matching TRBD2. Germline V gene sequence: CDR1 MNHNY, CDR2 SVGAGI (reference sequence). J lost 9 bases, V lost 8 bases, and 7 bases had no gene match. The CDR3 contains 13 residues. CDR3 sequence reads: CASVAGGQGTQYF. The CDR3 DNA sequence: TGTGCCAGCGTAGCGGGGGGGCAAGGGACGCAGTATTTT.

The chain combines TRBV10-3 with TRBJ1-5; D unclear. The CDR3 runs to 14 residues. The V end lost 0 bases, the J end lost 7 bases, and 10 bases lay between the germline ends. Germline loops: CDR1 ENHRY, CDR2 SYGVKD. Here the CDR3 DNA reads TGTGCCATCAGTGAGTCGGGAGGGAACCAGCCCCAGCATTTT. This translates into CAISESGGNQPQHF.

The rearrangement joins TRBV27 to TRBJ1-1; TRBD1 agrees at 10 bases. V shed 6 bases, J shed 8 bases, and the junction held 9 bases outside the gene matches. Germline V gives CDR1 MNHEY, CDR2 SMNVEV (reference sequence). This CDR3 contains 14 residues. The CDR3 loop is CASSTAGQGIEAFF. CDR3 bases: TGTGCCAGCAGCACCGCGGGACAGGGGATCGAAGCTTTCTTT.

V gene TRBV5-4 combines with J gene TRBJ1-4; no firm D call. Deletions cut 4 bases from V and 5 bases from J, with 12 bases between. The germline V gene encodes CDR1 SGHNT and CDR2 YYREEE (reference sequence). This CDR3 contains 14 residues. CDR3 DNA: TGTGCCAGCAGCCCAGAGGGCCTGAATGAAAAACTGTTTTTT. Protein: CASSPEGLNEKLFF.

The CDR3 loop is CASSLVGQTLEAFF. The CDR3 DNA reads as TGTGCCAGCAGCTTAGTAGGACAGACCCTTGAAGCTTTCTTT. The V gene is TRBV7-2, the J gene TRBJ1-1, with D tentatively TRBD1 (6 bases). CDR3 length equals 14 residues. Trimming stripped 1 base from V and 7 bases from J, with 13 bases between. The germline V gene has CDR1 SGHTA and CDR2 FQGNSA.

The chain employs TRBV11-2 and TRBJ2-1; TRBD2 matches 9 bases. Germline V gives CDR1 SGHAT, CDR2 FQNNGV. CDR3 size: 15 residues. Unmatched junction bases numbered 6, after V lost 2 bases and J lost 7 bases. CDR3 in DNA: TGTGCCAGCAGCTTACGGGCGGGGGGGTTGAATGAGCAGTTCTTC. Its translation: CASSLRAGGLNEQFF.

The chain is built from TRBV7-6 and TRBJ2-1; no reliable D call. From germline, CDR1 is SGHVS and CDR2 FNYEAQ. The V gene lost 2 bases and the J gene lost 2 bases, with 13 bases spanning the gap. CDR3 length equals 16 residues. The CDR3 sequence is CASSLSRFGTYNEQFF. The CDR3 coding sequence is TGTGCCAGCAGCTTATCTCGCTTTGGGACCTACAATGAGCAGTTCTTC.

The chain recombines TRBV7-8 with TRBJ1-5, with D possibly matching TRBD1 (6 bases). V was pared by 8 bases and J by 1 base, with 12 bases between. The CDR3 has 14 residues. CDR1 SGHVS and CDR2 FQNEAQ come from the germline V gene. Written as DNA, the CDR3 is TGTGCCAGCCGTTTGGGGGCGAGCAATCAGCCCCAGCATTTT. Translated, it gives CASRLGASNQPQHF.

The V gene is TRBV27, the J gene TRBJ1-2; 8 nucleotides agree with TRBD1. The CDR3 is made up of 15 amino acids. The V and J ends lost 5 bases and 5 bases, in that order; junction bases with no gene match: 10. The germline V gene has CDR1 MNHEY and CDR2 SMNVEV (reference sequence). CDR3 amino acids: CASSDTGGFSYGYTF. CDR3 nucleotides: TGTGCCAGCAGTGATACAGGGGGTTTCAGTTATGGCTACACCTTC.

As DNA, the CDR3 is TGTGCCAGCAGCTACAGGGGGGACAGCTCCTACAATGAGCAGTTCTTC. Amino acid sequence: CASSYRGDSSYNEQFF. The rearrangement uses TRBV11-2 and TRBJ2-1; 8 bases map to TRBD1. The ends lost 4 bases at V and 0 bases at J; junction bases unmatched: 5. The CDR3 sequence is 16 residues long. The germline CDR1 and CDR2 sequences are SGHAT and FQNNGV.

The V gene is TRBV7-2, the J gene TRBJ1-1; the D is unclear. V lost 3 bases and J lost 5, with 7 bases in between. Per germline, CDR1 SGHTA and CDR2 FQGNSA. The CDR3 spans 12 residues. The CDR3 nucleotides read TGTGCCAGCAGCTTTACGGGAACTGAAGCTTTCTTT. The encoded protein is CASSFTGTEAFF.

CDR3 amino acids: CASSQFTGDSPLHF. In DNA form, the CDR3 reads TGTGCCAGCAGCCAGTTTACAGGGGATTCACCCCTCCACTTT. The chain has TRBV14 and TRBJ1-6, with 7 positions matching TRBD1. The length of the CDR3 is 14 residues. Germline V gene data show CDR1 as SGHDN and CDR2 as FVKESK. Trimming cost V 3 bases and J 8 bases; bases outside gene matches: 4. The complete variable domain, with remaining parts taken from reference TRBV14 and TRBJ1-6, reads EAGVTQFPSHSVIEKGQTVTLRCDPISGHDNLYWYRRVMGKEIKFLLHFVKESKQDESGMPNNRFLAERTGGTYSTLKVQPAELEDSGVYFCASSQFTGDSPLHFGNGTRLTVT.

The rearrangement uses TRBV7-2 and TRBJ2-7, with 10 bases aligning to TRBD2. Trimming cost V 5 bases and J 2 bases; bases outside gene matches: 15. The V gene's germline CDR1 is SGHTA and CDR2 FQGNSA. This CDR3 is 18 amino acids long. The CDR3 DNA follows: TGTGCCAGCAGCCCCAACCGATTTCTCAGCGGGGGGGCCTACGAGCAGTACTTC. This translates into CASSPNRFLSGGAYEQYF.

This sequence joins TRBV2 and TRBJ1-5, with D possibly TRBD1 on 6 matching bases. Trimming pared 9 bases from V and 6 bases from J, leaving 15 bases between. This CDR3 region has 13 residues. Germline loops: CDR1 SNHLY, CDR2 FYNNEI. CDR3 in DNA: TGTGCCAGTACCGAGGGGGGGTTTCAGCCCCAGCATTTT. It encodes CASTEGGFQPQHF.

This sequence joins TRBV5-5 and TRBJ2-1; D is unresolved. The germline V gene has CDR1 SGHKS and CDR2 YYEKEE (reference sequence). Trimming stripped 1 base from V and 1 base from J, with 6 bases between. The CDR3 is 14 amino acids. CDR3 in amino acids: CASSLYQSYNEQFF. The CDR3 DNA is TGTGCCAGCAGCTTGTACCAGTCCTACAATGAGCAGTTCTTC.

This chain links TRBV7-6 with TRBJ2-7, with D perhaps matching TRBD1 (5 bases). CDR1 is SGHVS, CDR2 FNYEAQ, per germline. V lost 6 bases to trimming and J lost 3 bases, with 9 bases between them. This CDR3 region has 12 residues. The CDR3 here is CASRGASYEQYF. The CDR3 nucleotides are TGTGCCAGCAGAGGGGCCAGCTACGAGCAGTACTTC. Filled out from reference TRBV7-6 and TRBJ2-7, the complete variable domain reads GAGVSQSPRYKVTKRGQDVALRCDPISGHVSLYWYRQALGQGPEFLTYFNYEAQQDKSGLPNDRFSAERPEGSISTLTIQRTEQRDSAMYRCASRGASYEQYFGPGTRLTVT.

V gene TRBV7-2 combines with J gene TRBJ1-4, with TRBD1 matching over 7 bases. V gave up 5 bases and J gave up 2 bases; unmatched junction bases: 11. The CDR3 extends over 17 amino acids. Germline V gene lookup returns CDR1 SGHTA and CDR2 FQGNSA. The chain's CDR3 is CASSPKAGGRTNEKLFF. CDR3 in DNA: TGTGCCAGCAGCCCCAAGGCAGGGGGGCGGACTAATGAAAAACTGTTTTTT. The full variable domain, with the rest looked up from reference TRBV7-2 and TRBJ1-4, is GAGVSQSPSNKVTEKGKDVELRCDPISGHTALYWYRQSLGQGLEFLIYFQGNSAPDKSGLPSDRFSAERTGGSVSTLTIQRTQQEDSAVYLCASSPKAGGRTNEKLFFGSGTQLSVL.